Described below is a single T cell receptor beta chain sequence and its context. Antigen specificity is unknown. This entry is derived from a study of beta chain features in type 1 diabetes. Overall study: All samples together contributed some 100,000,000 sorted cells for examination. Findings of the study overall: TCRB repertoires of naive, central memory and Treg cells appeared more similar among patients than among healthy donors.

V lost 3 bases and J lost 0, with 15 bases in between. The CDR3 sequence is 16 residues long. Germline CDR1 reads MGHDK; CDR2 reads SYGVNS. Purity exceeding 98% was reached by all sorted populations. Expressed TCRB transcripts were sequenced after all isolated RNA was converted to cDNA. The method was immunoSEQ multiplex PCR; TCRdb's version includes in-frame clones alone and lacks a portion of them. The table shows about 350,000 clones, with about 20% occurring only once. This receptor was identified in a woman in her late teens or twenties in good health. The chain joins TRBV25-1 to TRBJ2-7, with TRBD2 as a possible D gene (6 bases). Sequencing was carried out using naive CD4+ T cells from blood. The CDR3: CASSDWGTGSSYEQYF. CDR3 DNA sequence: TGTGCCAGCAGTGATTGGGGGACTGGGAGCTCCTACGAGCAGTACTTC.